The source of this T cell receptor beta chain is a study of T-cell memory formation after mild COVID-19. Germline assignment: CDR1 SGHDT and CDR2 YYEEEE. V dropped 4 bases and J dropped 1; count of bases not matched to a gene: 10. The CDR3 loop spans 16 amino acids. This clonotype was counted ten times or more. From the 5' RACE reads, TCRdb called clonotypes with MiXCR, one entry per CDR3 protein. The data contain around 500,000 distinct CDR3 sequences, about 20% of them singletons. This TCR derives from an adult woman who had mild COVID-19 (a few samples of this study predate the infection). Cell type and time point are not known. The sample taken for sequencing was PBMCs or a T cell subset sorted from them (not recorded which). The genes are TRBV5-6 and TRBJ2-5; 7 positions agree with TRBD1. The CDR3 reads CASSMGAGGFQETQYF. The CDR3 nucleotides read TGTGCCAGCAGCATGGGGGCAGGGGGTTTCCAAGAGACCCAGTACTTC.